The 10 T cell receptor beta chains in this list originate from one sample, sequenced in a study of spatial heterogeneity in lung cancer (dated by TCRdb to between 2018 and 2020). The label giving this sample's time point can be read as: sample taken at primary tumor resection. For TCR sequencing, whole RNA was extracted from tumor and nontumor lung tissue, or from cryopreserved PBMC samples, and no cell sorting was done. Libraries were constructed by 5' RACE. Instrument on record: NextSeq 500. TCRdb reanalyzed the raw reads on its own, using fastp at Q25 for trimming and MiXCR for clone calling, and kept in-frame beta chains. When rows share a CDR3 protein, they turn into one entry using the most common DNA and genes. Across this sample there are about 75,000 distinct CDR3 sequences, with 13% seen only once. About 7.1% of the sample comes from the top ten. The sequenced sample was PBMCs, obtained at surgery. These receptors were taken from a male donor with early-stage non-small cell lung cancer.

In its sample, this clonotype was seen a few times. V usage is TRBV6-5 and J usage is TRBJ1-1; D is uncertain. The CDR3 consists of 13 residues. Trimming stripped 2 bases from V and 4 bases from J, with 8 bases between. Germline assignment: CDR1 MNHEY and CDR2 SVGAGI. CDR3 sequence (DNA): TGTGCCAGCAGTTACGACCTGGGCACTGAAGCTTTCTTT. Residues: CASSYDLGTEAFF.

This clonotype was recorded many times. The chain is built from TRBV7-9 and TRBJ2-1; the D gene is possibly TRBD2 (5 bases). Germline CDR1 reads SEHNR; CDR2 reads FQNEAQ (reference sequence). Deletions cut 1 base from V and 0 bases from J, with 16 bases between. The CDR3 is made up of 18 amino acids. The CDR3 protein is CASSLGGADLSSYNEQFF. The CDR3, as DNA: TGTGCCAGCAGCTTAGGTGGAGCGGACCTTAGCTCCTACAATGAGCAGTTCTTC.

This chain connects TRBV12-3 or TRBV12-4 to TRBJ1-2, with D possibly being TRBD1 (6 bases). There are 13 residues in the CDR3. V dropped 2 bases and J dropped 8 bases, with 12 bases sitting between them. The CDR3 DNA sequence: TGTGCCAGCAGTTTAAGGGGGGCGCAAGGCTACACCTTC. This sequence encodes CASSLRGAQGYTF.

CDR3 DNA sequence: TGTGCCACCAAGCAGGGGGCGAACACTGAAGCTTTCTTT. Its translation: CATKQGANTEAFF. V usage is TRBV24-1 and J usage is TRBJ1-1; TRBD1 agrees at 8 bases. The CDR3 has 13 residues. Germline CDR1 reads KGHDR; CDR2 reads SFDVKD. Trimming at V came to 8 bases and at J to 1 base, leaving 2 bases not matched to a gene.

This clonotype has ten or more counts. The gene calls are TRBV29-1 and TRBJ2-3, with D possibly matching TRBD1 (5 bases). The CDR3 runs to 13 residues. V lost 6 bases to trimming and J lost 6 bases, with 16 bases between them. From germline, CDR1 is SQVTM and CDR2 ANQGSEA. The CDR3 DNA is TGCAGCGTCCATGGTGGACACGGGGATACGCAGTATTTT. This translates into CSVHGGHGDTQYF.

The chain carries TRBV2 and TRBJ1-2; weak D call: TRBD1 (6 bases). V dropped 6 bases and J dropped 5 bases, with 13 bases sitting between them. Looked up from germline, CDR1 is SNHLY and CDR2 is FYNNEI. CDR3 length equals 13 residues. CDR3 protein: CASSGTGTYGYTF. The CDR3 bases are TGTGCCAGCAGCGGAACGGGGACATATGGCTACACCTTC.

This clonotype was detected ten times or more. The V call is TRBV6-2 or TRBV6-3, the J call TRBJ2-7; D is possibly TRBD1 or TRBD2 (5 bases each). The CDR3 extends over 13 amino acids. V shed 4 bases and J shed 7 bases, with 14 bases lying between them. Germline V gives CDR1 MNHEY, CDR2 SVGEGT. The CDR3 coding sequence is TGTGCCAGCAGTTCCCGGGACCCGGGGGAGCAGTACTTC. Its protein product is CASSSRDPGEQYF.

This clonotype was seen at least ten times. The chain combines TRBV20-1 with TRBJ2-1; the match to TRBD1 covers 9 bases. V lost 5 bases, J lost 4 bases, and 6 bases stayed unmatched. From germline, CDR1 is DFQATT and CDR2 SNEGSKA (reference sequence). This CDR3 region has 14 residues. The CDR3 sequence is CSAFDRGEYNEQFF. The DNA for the CDR3 is TGCAGTGCTTTCGACAGGGGGGAGTACAATGAGCAGTTCTTC.

This clonotype was seen only a few times. The V and J genes are TRBV5-1 and TRBJ2-1; 8 nucleotides line up with TRBD2. Germline CDR1 reads SGHRS; CDR2 reads YFSETQ. The CDR3 extends over 15 amino acids. The J segment lost 0 bases and the V segment lost 6 bases, leaving 5 bases of the junction unmatched. CDR3 loop: CASKPSGSSYNEQFF. The CDR3 DNA sequence: TGCGCCAGCAAACCAAGCGGGAGCTCCTACAATGAGCAGTTCTTC.

The V and J genes are TRBV15 and TRBJ2-2; a weak D match, TRBD1 (6 bases). Trimming stripped 6 bases from V and 4 bases from J, with 15 bases between. The CDR3 length is 15 residues. CDR1 LNHNV and CDR2 YYDKDF come from the germline V gene (reference sequence). The CDR3 is CATSSWGRVTGELFF. The CDR3 bases are TGTGCCACCAGTAGTTGGGGGCGCGTCACCGGGGAGCTGTTTTTT.